One sample yielded the 15 T cell receptor beta chains listed below, sequenced in a study of blood T cells in healthy people across ages. For the second PCR, which ran for about 7 to 11 cycles, a sample-barcoded 5' primer and a J-beta primer mix were used. TCRdb re-called the 5' RACE reads through MiXCR, storing one row per CDR3 protein. The sample includes about 1.4 million distinct CDR3 sequences, 59% of them seen just once. Sequencing input: blood. The receptor set was obtained from a man aged 18 to 30 in good health.

This clonotype was detected only a few times. The rearrangement links TRBV6-5 to TRBJ2-1; maybe TRBD1 (6 bases). Germline CDR1 and CDR2: MNHEY and SVGAGI. This CDR3 has 14 residues. Trimming stripped 2 bases from V and 5 bases from J, with 10 bases between. CDR3 residues: CASSYGGEDNEQFF. The CDR3 nucleotides read TGTGCCAGCAGTTACGGGGGCGAGGACAATGAGCAGTTCTTC.

This clonotype was recorded a few times. The chain uses TRBV2 and TRBJ1-6; D perhaps matches TRBD1 (6 bases). Germline V lookup: CDR1 SNHLY, CDR2 FYNNEI. Between the trimmed V and J ends, which lost 4 bases and 6 bases, there was a span of 13 bases. The CDR3 consists of 15 residues. CDR3 loop: CASSGTKGGNSPLHF. Written as DNA, the CDR3 is TGTGCCAGCAGTGGGACTAAAGGGGGTAATTCACCCCTCCACTTT.

This clonotype was observed a handful of times. V usage is TRBV20-1 and J usage is TRBJ2-7; maybe TRBD2 (6 bases). The CDR3 is 12 residues long. V lost 5 bases and J lost 1, with 9 bases in between. Per the germline V gene, CDR1 is DFQATT and CDR2 is SNEGSKA (reference sequence). The CDR3 nucleotides read TGCAGTGCTGTCGGGACTTCCTACGAGCAGTACTTC. This translates into CSAVGTSYEQYF.

The table lists this clonotype with a few counts. The V call is TRBV27, the J call TRBJ2-3; D possibly uses TRBD1 or TRBD2 (5 bases each). V lost 6 bases, J lost 1 base, and 20 bases lay in between. Germline V CDR1 and CDR2: MNHEY, SMNVEV (reference sequence). This CDR3 is built from 17 residues. The CDR3 here is CASRLSPGTWGTDTQYF. CDR3 coding DNA: TGTGCCAGCAGACTGTCGCCCGGGACCTGGGGCACAGATACGCAGTATTTT.

The chain links TRBV20-1 to TRBJ2-5; 9 bases map to TRBD1. The assigned J gene may be wrong: the sequence end matches TRBJ2-7 better. This CDR3 comprises 13 residues. Germline V gene data show CDR1 as DFQATT and CDR2 as SNEGSKA (reference sequence). The CDR3 sequence is CSAPGQGKHEQYF. In DNA form, the CDR3 reads TGCAGTGCCCCGGGACAGGGTAAGCACGAGCAGTACTTC.

This clonotype was detected once. The J gene is TRBJ2-1, the V gene TRBV14, with TRBD2 matching 10 bases. This CDR3 is built from 19 residues. J was trimmed by 4 bases and V by 0 bases; bases with no gene match: 12. Germline V gene sequence: CDR1 SGHDN, CDR2 FVKESK. The CDR3 here is CASSQDRWASGSWYNEQFF. The CDR3 DNA is TGTGCCAGCAGCCAAGATCGTTGGGCTAGCGGGAGTTGGTACAATGAGCAGTTCTTC.

This clonotype occurred once. The chain links TRBV2 to TRBJ2-4; weak D call: TRBD2 (5 bases). CDR1 is SNHLY and CDR2 is FYNNEI in the germline V gene. The CDR3 is made up of 12 amino acids. CDR3 nucleotides: TGTGCTACGAGCGGATACCGGGGTGAGCAGTACTTC. This translates into CATSGYRGEQYF.

The chain is built from TRBV4-2 and TRBJ1-4; no definite D call. Germline V gene lookup returns CDR1 LGHNA and CDR2 YNFKEQ. V was clipped by 0 bases and J by 10 bases, with 15 bases between them. The CDR3 spans 15 residues. CDR3 DNA: TGTGCCAGCAGCCAAGATCGAGGGTCGACGGGAAAACTGTTTTTT. As protein: CASSQDRGSTGKLFF.

The chain carries TRBV4-2 and TRBJ2-7; 9 nucleotides align to TRBD2. CDR1 and CDR2 from the germline V gene are LGHNA and YNFKEQ. The CDR3 length is 16 residues. V shed 1 base and J 7 bases; nucleotides not matched to a gene: 11. The DNA of the CDR3 is TGTGCCAGCAGCCAAGGGCGGCTAGCGGGAAAAGAGGAGCAGTACTTC. This encodes CASSQGRLAGKEEQYF.

The J gene is TRBJ2-7, the V gene TRBV20-1; D ambiguous. Trimming took 6 bases from V and 5 from J, leaving 11 bases between them. This CDR3 is built from 11 residues. CDR1 DFQATT and CDR2 SNEGSKA come from the germline V gene (reference sequence). The CDR3 DNA is TGCAGTGCGTCCCTTGCCCACGAGCAGTACTTC. Translation: CSASLAHEQYF.

The rearrangement links TRBV4-1 to TRBJ2-1; a possible D gene is TRBD2 (6 bases). The germline gives CDR1 MGHRA, CDR2 YSYEKL. This CDR3 has 15 amino acids. V was shortened by 5 bases and J by 4 bases, with 15 bases between the two germline ends. This CDR3 is CASSTPVAGYNEQFF. In nucleotides, the CDR3 is TGCGCCAGCAGCACACCGGTTGCGGGGTACAATGAGCAGTTCTTC.

This clonotype turned up a few times. This CDR3 is CASSLFTTGRTDTQYF. In DNA, the CDR3 is TGTGCCAGCAGCCTTTTTACGACAGGGCGAACAGATACGCAGTATTTT. V usage is TRBV27 and J usage is TRBJ2-3, with 7 bases aligning to TRBD1. V trimming: 6 bases; J trimming: 3 bases; junction bases outside the gene matches: 12. This CDR3 is 16 amino acids long. Germline V CDR1 and CDR2: MNHEY, SMNVEV (reference sequence).

This clonotype was seen more than once but under ten times. V gene TRBV10-3 combines with J gene TRBJ1-2; D remains ambiguous. Germline assignment: CDR1 ENHRY and CDR2 SYGVKD. The CDR3 spans 12 residues. Trimming left V 10 bases short and J 1 base short, with 10 bases between. CDR3 nucleotide sequence: TGTGCCACCGGGGAGGGTAACTATGGCTACACCTTC. As protein: CATGEGNYGYTF.

This chain joins TRBV5-1 and TRBJ2-5; D ambiguous. The CDR3 is made up of 14 amino acids. The germline V gene has CDR1 SGHRS and CDR2 YFSETQ. With 2 bases removed from V and 5 bases from J, the gap between germline ends came to 13 bases. CDR3 amino acids: CASSFQDMRETQYF. CDR3 nucleotide sequence: TGCGCCAGCAGCTTCCAAGACATGAGGGAGACCCAGTACTTC.

The chain couples TRBV27 to TRBJ2-5, with D perhaps matching TRBD2 (6 bases). CDR1 MNHEY and CDR2 SMNVEV come from the germline V gene (reference sequence). The CDR3 has 14 amino acids. The V end was cut by 5 bases, the J end by 7 bases, with 17 bases between. In DNA, the CDR3 is TGTGCCAGCAGTCTCCGGGACTTTACGACGACCCAGTACTTC. Translating gives CASSLRDFTTTQYF.